A selection of T cell receptor beta chains follows, all from one sample in a study of cytomegalovirus exposure and HLA in healthy donors. This table comes from immunoSEQ multiplex PCR, and its TCRdb copy is limited to in-frame clones, with some not included. This repertoire shows 130,000 to 150,000 clones, 80% found once; its top ten account for around 4.1%. Sequencing was done on a sample of PBMCs. These TCRs come from a man aged 40-55 years in good health and CMV-seronegative. Both conserved end residues are part of each CDR3. The D gene is left open where the match is weak. Expanded clones get a size class; other rows say once, few or many, or leave the size out.

TRBV7-2	TRBD1	TRBJ2-3	once	CASSLALRGTGSTDTQYF	TGTGCCAGCAGCTTAGCGCTCAGGGGGACAGGGTCTACAGATACGCAGTATTTT
TRBV6-1	.	TRBJ1-2	.	CASRRDTKNYGYTF	TGTGCCAGCAGGAGGGACACAAAGAACTATGGCTACACCTTC
TRBV7-6	.	TRBJ2-5	.	CASTSEGAEETQYF	TGTGCCAGCACCTCGGAGGGGGCAGAAGAGACCCAGTACTTC
TRBV7-9	TRBD1	TRBJ2-7	.	CASSRKTGVYYEQYF	TGTGCCAGCAGCCGGAAGACAGGGGTATACTACGAGCAGTACTTC
TRBV2	TRBD1	TRBJ1-1	few	CASSPRAGGNTEAFF	TGTGCCAGCAGTCCGAGGGCAGGGGGGAACACTGAAGCTTTCTTT
TRBV5-4	.	TRBJ2-2	.	CASSLAGANTGELFF	TGTGCCAGCAGCTTGGCCGGAGCGAACACCGGGGAGCTGTTTTTT
TRBV11-2	TRBD2	TRBJ2-3	.	CASSLLRGGASTDTQYF	TGTGCCAGCAGCTTACTCCGCGGGGGGGCTAGCACAGATACGCAGTATTTT
TRBV2	.	TRBJ2-1	.	CASRTTSSEQFF	TGTGCCAGCAGGACTACTAGTAGTGAGCAGTTCTTC
TRBV5-6	TRBD1	TRBJ1-1	few	CASSRDSEAFF	TGTGCCAGCAGCCGGGACAGTGAAGCTTTCTTT
TRBV14	.	TRBJ2-5	.	CASSHGRAAAETQYF	TGTGCCAGCAGCCACGGAAGAGCGGCAGCGGAGACCCAGTACTTC
TRBV6-5	.	TRBJ2-3	.	CASRELGASTDTQYF	TGTGCCAGCAGGGAATTGGGGGCTAGCACAGATACGCAGTATTTT
TRBV5-1	.	TRBJ2-7	few	CASSLALGLTSYEQYF	TGCGCCAGCAGCTTGGCCTTGGGGCTGACTTCCTACGAGCAGTACTTC
TRBV9	TRBD2	TRBJ2-2	.	CASSSSTSGGKGELFF	TGTGCCAGCAGCTCTTCGACTAGCGGGGGCAAGGGGGAGCTGTTTTTT
TRBV7-6	.	TRBJ1-1	.	CASSLEVRGSAEAFF	TGTGCCAGCAGCTTAGAAGTCAGGGGAAGCGCTGAAGCTTTCTTT
TRBV18	.	TRBJ1-1	.	CASSPRGGTEAFF	TGTGCCAGCTCACCACGAGGTGGCACTGAAGCTTTCTTT
TRBV2	TRBD1	TRBJ2-3	.	CASRPGQGRTDTQYF	TGTGCCAGCAGGCCGGGACAGGGGAGGACAGATACGCAGTATTTT
TRBV25-1	TRBD1	TRBJ2-3	.	CASNGQGRTDTQYF	TGTGCCAGCAACGGACAGGGTCGGACAGATACGCAGTATTTT
TRBV9	.	TRBJ2-2	.	CASSIKSGTGELFF	TGTGCCAGCAGTATCAAGAGCGGCACCGGGGAGCTGTTTTTT
TRBV11-1	.	TRBJ2-5	.	CASSLHGGLGQETQYF	TGTGCCAGCAGCTTACACGGGGGGCTGGGGCAAGAGACCCAGTACTTC
TRBV7-9	.	TRBJ2-1	.	CASSLGDRGSYNEQFF	TGTGCCAGCAGCTTAGGAGACCGGGGCTCCTACAATGAGCAGTTCTTC
TRBV27	TRBD2	TRBJ2-1	.	CASSLSPSGGARNEQFF	TGTGCCAGCAGTTTATCGCCTAGCGGGGGGGCGAGGAATGAGCAGTTCTTC
TRBV28	TRBD1	TRBJ2-3	.	CASSRDRGTDTQYF	TGTGCCAGCAGTCGGGACAGGGGGACAGATACGCAGTATTTT
TRBV9	TRBD1	TRBJ2-5	.	CASSVAGTGRETQYF	TGTGCCAGCAGCGTAGCCGGGACAGGGAGGGAGACCCAGTACTTC
TRBV6-5	.	TRBJ1-3	few	CASSTGHLSGNTIYF	TGTGCCAGCAGTACGGGACACCTCTCTGGAAACACCATATATTTT
TRBV25-1	.	TRBJ1-2	.	CASSDPDSWGYTF	TGTGCCAGCAGTGATCCGGACAGCTGGGGCTACACCTTC
TRBV28	TRBD1	TRBJ2-7	few	CASSATGSSYEQYF	TGTGCCAGCAGTGCGACAGGGAGCTCCTACGAGCAGTACTTC
TRBV27	TRBD2	TRBJ2-7	few	CASSLSSGAAFEQYF	TGTGCCAGCAGTTTATCTAGCGGGGCCGCCTTTGAGCAGTACTTC
TRBV7-2	.	TRBJ2-7	.	CASSPGWGLEQYF	TGTGCCAGCAGCCCCGGGTGGGGGCTCGAGCAGTACTTC
TRBV19	TRBD1	TRBJ1-6	.	CASSLTGGNSPLHF	TGTGCCAGTAGCCTGACAGGGGGCAATTCACCCCTCCACTTT
TRBV15	.	TRBJ2-7	.	CATSRDRGYEQYF	TGTGCCACCAGCAGAGATCGCGGCTACGAGCAGTACTTC
TRBV19	.	TRBJ1-1	.	CASSYSVSTEAFF	TGTGCCAGTAGTTACAGTGTTAGCACTGAAGCTTTCTTT
TRBV5-1	TRBD1	TRBJ2-7	.	CASSGTGGSYEQYF	TGCGCCAGCAGCGGGACAGGGGGCAGTTACGAGCAGTACTTC
TRBV9	.	TRBJ1-4	few	CASSGGPGFEKLFF	TGTGCCAGCAGCGGGGGGCCAGGGTTTGAAAAACTGTTTTTT
TRBV5-1	.	TRBJ2-7	.	CASSLVRYEQYF	TGCGCCAGCAGCTTGGTTCGCTACGAGCAGTACTTC
TRBV2	TRBD1	TRBJ1-1	.	CASRPWDRGMNTEAFF	TGTGCCAGCAGACCGTGGGACAGGGGTATGAACACTGAAGCTTTCTTT
TRBV7-2	.	TRBJ1-6	.	CASSLPHSPLHF	TGTGCCAGCAGCTTACCTCATTCACCCCTCCACTTT
TRBV28	.	TRBJ1-2	.	CASRVGAANYGYTF	TGTGCCAGCAGGGTGGGGGCGGCTAACTATGGCTACACCTTC
TRBV27	.	TRBJ2-7	.	CASSLLSGIKYEQYF	TGTGCCAGCAGTTTACTGTCAGGGATTAAGTACGAGCAGTACTTC
TRBV11-2	TRBD1	TRBJ2-5	.	CASSSGQVEETQYF	TGTGCCAGCAGCTCAGGACAGGTGGAAGAGACCCAGTACTTC
TRBV5-6	.	TRBJ1-5	.	CASSSMGGQPQHF	TGTGCCAGCAGCTCCATGGGGGGGCAGCCCCAGCATTTT
TRBV10-2	.	TRBJ2-1	.	CASSESGGRSYNEQFF	TGCGCCAGCAGTGAGTCCGGGGGAAGATCCTACAATGAGCAGTTCTTC
TRBV15	.	TRBJ1-2	.	CATSRGQELNYGYTF	TGTGCCACCAGCAGAGGACAGGAACTTAACTATGGCTACACCTTC
TRBV2	.	TRBJ1-5	.	CASRDLGDRSNQPQHF	TGTGCCAGTCGGGACTTAGGGGATAGAAGCAATCAGCCCCAGCATTTT
TRBV5-6	.	TRBJ1-2	.	CASSLVGGGYTF	TGTGCCAGCAGCTTGGTCGGGGGTGGCTACACCTTC
TRBV7-9	TRBD1	TRBJ1-1	.	CASSLTRDRGLNTEAFF	TGTGCCAGCAGCTTAACCCGGGACAGGGGCCTGAACACTGAAGCTTTCTTT
TRBV11-2	.	TRBJ2-2	.	CASSLVKETGELFF	TGTGCCAGCAGCTTAGTTAAGGAGACCGGGGAGCTGTTTTTT
TRBV28	TRBD2	TRBJ2-5	.	CASRTGGAASGVQETQYF	TGTGCCAGCAGGACGGGAGGGGCGGCTAGCGGGGTTCAAGAGACCCAGTACTTC
TRBV27	.	TRBJ2-1	.	CASSLIGGSYNEQFF	TGTGCCAGCAGTTTAATCGGGGGTAGTTACAATGAGCAGTTCTTC
TRBV4-3	.	TRBJ1-6	few	CASSQGQGNSPLHF	TGCGCCAGCAGCCAAGGCCAGGGGAATTCACCCCTCCACTTT
TRBV18	.	TRBJ1-5	.	CASSPRQGQQPQHF	TGTGCCAGCTCACCACGGCAGGGCCAACAGCCCCAGCATTTT
TRBV6-5	TRBD1	TRBJ1-1	few	CASSVTGVGSTEAFF	TGTGCCAGCAGTGTAACAGGGGTCGGGAGCACTGAAGCTTTCTTT
TRBV27	.	TRBJ1-4	.	CASSRDRSNEKLFF	TGTGCCAGCAGTCGCGACAGGTCCAATGAAAAACTGTTTTTT
TRBV4-3	.	TRBJ2-7	.	CASSQDLNRLTYEQYF	TGCGCCAGCAGCCAAGATCTTAACAGGCTAACCTACGAGCAGTACTTC
TRBV9	TRBD1	TRBJ1-1	.	CASSAGGRNTEAFF	TGTGCCAGCAGCGCAGGGGGCCGGAACACTGAAGCTTTCTTT
TRBV28	TRBD1	TRBJ1-5	once	CASSSTGGEDQPQHF	TGTGCCAGCAGTTCCACAGGGGGGGAGGATCAGCCCCAGCATTTT